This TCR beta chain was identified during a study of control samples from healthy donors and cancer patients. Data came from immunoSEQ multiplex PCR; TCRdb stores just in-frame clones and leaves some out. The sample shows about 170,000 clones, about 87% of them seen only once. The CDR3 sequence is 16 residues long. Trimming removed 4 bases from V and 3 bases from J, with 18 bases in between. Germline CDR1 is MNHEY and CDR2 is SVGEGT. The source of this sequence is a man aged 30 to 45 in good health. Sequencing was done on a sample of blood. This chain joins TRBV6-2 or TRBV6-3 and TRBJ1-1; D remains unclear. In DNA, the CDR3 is TGTGCCAGCAGTTTCGAGTGGAACCAAAGGCACACTGAAGCTTTCTTT. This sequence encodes CASSFEWNQRHTEAFF.